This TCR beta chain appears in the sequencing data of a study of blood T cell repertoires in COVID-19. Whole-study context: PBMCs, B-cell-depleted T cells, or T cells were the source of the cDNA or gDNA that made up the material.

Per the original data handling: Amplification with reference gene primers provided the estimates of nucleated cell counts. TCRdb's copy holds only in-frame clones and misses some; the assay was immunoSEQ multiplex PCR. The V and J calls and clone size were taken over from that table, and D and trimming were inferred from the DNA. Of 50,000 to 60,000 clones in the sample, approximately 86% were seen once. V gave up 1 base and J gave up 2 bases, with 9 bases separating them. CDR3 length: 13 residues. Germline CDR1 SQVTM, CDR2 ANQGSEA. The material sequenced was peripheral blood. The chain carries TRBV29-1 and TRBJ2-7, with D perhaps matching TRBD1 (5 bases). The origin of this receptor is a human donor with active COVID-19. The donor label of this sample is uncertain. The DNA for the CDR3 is TGCAGCGTTGAAGGGGGCACAACCTACGAGCAGTACTTC. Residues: CSVEGGTTYEQYF.